Detailed here is one T cell receptor beta chain. The antigen is undetermined. The data originate from a study of siplizumab effects on memory and regulatory T cells. The V and J ends lost 8 bases and 4 bases respectively, with 11 bases between them. Germline CDR1 SNHLY, CDR2 FYNNEI. This CDR3 comprises 12 residues. Repertoires were generated with immunoSEQ multiplex PCR, while TCRdb's copy carries only in-frame clones and drops some. The sample consists of about 82,000 clones, approximately 88% of them appearing once. Study results and limitations: To unstimulated subsets, only a minor fraction of alloreactive clones could be mapped.

The sequencing sample was made of Tregs sorted from blood. V and J are TRBV2 and TRBJ1-2, with D uncertain. This TCR was recovered from a human donor in good health. The CDR3: CASQRVGYGYTF. CDR3 bases: TGTGCCAGCCAACGGGTTGGCTATGGCTACACCTTC.